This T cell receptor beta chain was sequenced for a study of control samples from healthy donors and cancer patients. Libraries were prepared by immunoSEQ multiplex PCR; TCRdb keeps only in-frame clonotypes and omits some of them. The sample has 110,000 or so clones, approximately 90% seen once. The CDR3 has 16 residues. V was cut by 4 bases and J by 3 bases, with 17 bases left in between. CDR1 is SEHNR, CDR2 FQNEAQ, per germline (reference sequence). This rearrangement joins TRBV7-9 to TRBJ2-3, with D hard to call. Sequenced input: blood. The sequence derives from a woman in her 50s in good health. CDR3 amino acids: CASSYRTGLVTDTQYF. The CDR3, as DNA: TGTGCCAGCAGCTACCGTACCGGCCTAGTAACAGATACGCAGTATTTT.